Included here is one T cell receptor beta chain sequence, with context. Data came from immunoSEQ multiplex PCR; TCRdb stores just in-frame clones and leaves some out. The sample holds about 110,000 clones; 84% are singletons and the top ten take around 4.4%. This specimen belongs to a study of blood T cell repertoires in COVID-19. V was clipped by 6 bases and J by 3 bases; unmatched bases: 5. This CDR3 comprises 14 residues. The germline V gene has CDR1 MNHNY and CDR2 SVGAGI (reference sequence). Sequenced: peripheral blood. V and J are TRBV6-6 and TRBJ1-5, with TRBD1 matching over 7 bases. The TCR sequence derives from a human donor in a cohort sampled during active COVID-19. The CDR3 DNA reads TGTGCCAGCAGCCCGGGACAGATCAATCAGCCCCAGCATTTT. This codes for CASSPGQINQPQHF.